This T cell receptor (beta chain) was documented in a study of cytomegalovirus exposure and HLA in healthy donors. Across the study: A prior study identified 100 million to 130 million unique TCR beta sequences from some 180 million T cells. Study conclusions and caveats: Likely technical artifact: a cluster of highly shared sequence variants. Later analysis revealed greater clonal expansion in HLA-associated TCR beta chains than in equally common others.

The PCR employed 60 Vbeta primers together with 13 Jbeta primers. Per the original data handling: Around 10 million shared chains were among approximately 80 million unique TCR beta chains counted in a later analysis. Here immunoSEQ multiplex PCR was the method, and the copy in TCRdb shows in-frame clones only, minus some. V and J calls and clone size are copied from that table; D and trimming were computed from the DNA. The repertoire holds about 150,000 clones, with roughly 80% as singletons. Germline CDR1 and CDR2: MNHEY and SMNVEV (reference sequence). The V and J ends lost 10 bases and 2 bases respectively, with 9 bases between them. The CDR3 has 11 amino acids. In the case of this clone: The antigen is undetermined.

Sequenced material: PBMCs. V is TRBV27 and J is TRBJ2-7; weak D call: TRBD1 (6 bases). This TCR came from a man between 18 and 29 years old in good health and CMV-seronegative. The CDR3 loop is CATRDTYEQYF. Here the CDR3 DNA reads TGTGCCACCCGGGACACCTACGAGCAGTACTTC.